These T cell receptor beta chains were read from a single sample in a study of cytomegalovirus exposure and HLA in healthy donors. Profiling relied on immunoSEQ multiplex PCR, and the TCRdb table lists in-frame clones only, not all of them. The repertoire has about 160,000 clones, about four fifths of them found once; the top ten carry around 4.5%. Sequencing was performed on PBMCs. These receptors came from a man aged 25 to 40 in good health and CMV-seronegative. The CDR3 runs from the conserved cysteine through the conserved F or W. The D gene is left open where the match is weak. Only some rows state a clone size, as once, few, many or a class for expanded clones.

v_call: TRBV7-2
clone_size: .
d_call: .
j_call: TRBJ1-2
cdr3_aa: CASNRPVTGSSYTF
cdr3_nt: TGTGCCAGCAACCGACCGGTAACAGGAAGTAGCTACACCTTC

v_call: TRBV5-1
clone_size: .
d_call: TRBD1
j_call: TRBJ1-1
cdr3_aa: CASSSDRVSTEAFF
cdr3_nt: TGCGCCAGCAGCTCGGACAGGGTATCAACTGAAGCTTTCTTT

v_call: TRBV11-2
clone_size: .
d_call: TRBD1
j_call: TRBJ1-4
cdr3_aa: CASSSDRGPLGGLFF
cdr3_nt: TGTGCCAGCAGCTCGGACAGGGGTCCCTTAGGGGGGCTGTTTTTT

v_call: TRBV21-1
clone_size: .
d_call: .
j_call: TRBJ2-1
cdr3_aa: CASSKGTSWGNEQFF
cdr3_nt: TGTGCCAGCAGCAAAGGGACTAGCTGGGGCAATGAGCAGTTCTTC

v_call: TRBV27
clone_size: .
d_call: TRBD2
j_call: TRBJ2-7
cdr3_aa: CASRPGTSGGSYSEQYF
cdr3_nt: TGTGCCAGCAGGCCCGGGACTAGCGGGGGGTCTTACTCCGAGCAGTACTTC

v_call: TRBV7-3
clone_size: .
d_call: TRBD1
j_call: TRBJ1-1
cdr3_aa: CASSLGQAPNTEAFF
cdr3_nt: TGTGCCAGCAGCTTAGGACAGGCTCCGAACACTGAAGCTTTCTTT

v_call: TRBV27
clone_size: .
d_call: .
j_call: TRBJ1-5
cdr3_aa: CASSLQGNNQPQHF
cdr3_nt: TGTGCCAGCAGTCTTCAGGGGAACAATCAGCCCCAGCATTTT

v_call: TRBV5-5
clone_size: .
d_call: .
j_call: TRBJ1-2
cdr3_aa: CASSLNGLANYGYTF
cdr3_nt: TGTGCCAGCAGCTTGAACGGTTTAGCTAACTATGGCTACACCTTC

v_call: TRBV4-1
clone_size: .
d_call: .
j_call: TRBJ2-5
cdr3_aa: CASSQDEGSEETQYF
cdr3_nt: TGCGCCAGCAGCCAAGATGAGGGTAGCGAAGAGACCCAGTACTTC

v_call: TRBV6-1
clone_size: .
d_call: .
j_call: TRBJ2-5
cdr3_aa: CASSEGDASGQYF
cdr3_nt: TGTGCCAGCAGCGAGGGGGACGCGTCAGGCCAGTACTTC

v_call: TRBV6-1
clone_size: .
d_call: .
j_call: TRBJ1-5
cdr3_aa: CASSEGGRQPQHF
cdr3_nt: TGTGCCAGCAGTGAAGGTGGGAGACAGCCCCAGCATTTT

v_call: TRBV27
clone_size: few
d_call: .
j_call: TRBJ2-2
cdr3_aa: CASSSSMATGLGGELFF
cdr3_nt: TGTGCCAGCAGTTCCTCCATGGCCACAGGGTTGGGCGGGGAGCTGTTTTTT

v_call: TRBV2
clone_size: .
d_call: TRBD2
j_call: TRBJ2-1
cdr3_aa: CASRRLAGEGYNEQFF
cdr3_nt: TGTGCCAGCAGGCGACTAGCGGGAGAGGGGTACAATGAGCAGTTCTTC

v_call: TRBV30
clone_size: once
d_call: .
j_call: TRBJ2-7
cdr3_aa: CAWRDRGNRVYEQYF
cdr3_nt: TGTGCCTGGAGGGATCGGGGTAACAGAGTCTACGAGCAGTACTTC

v_call: TRBV28
clone_size: .
d_call: .
j_call: TRBJ1-5
cdr3_aa: CASSLQGSGGGTQPQHF
cdr3_nt: TGTGCCAGCAGTTTACAGGGTTCCGGGGGGGGGACCCAGCCCCAGCATTTT

v_call: TRBV21-1
clone_size: .
d_call: .
j_call: TRBJ2-1
cdr3_aa: CASSKAPRGSSGDSYNEQFF
cdr3_nt: TGTGCCAGCAGCAAAGCACCCCGAGGGTCTAGCGGGGACTCCTACAATGAGCAGTTCTTC

v_call: TRBV18
clone_size: few
d_call: .
j_call: TRBJ2-4
cdr3_aa: CASSPSNLNIQYF
cdr3_nt: TGTGCCAGCTCACCAAGTAACTTAAACATTCAGTACTTC

v_call: TRBV7-8
clone_size: .
d_call: .
j_call: TRBJ1-2
cdr3_aa: CASSPRFGRGDGYTF
cdr3_nt: TGTGCCAGCAGCCCCAGGTTCGGCAGGGGTGATGGCTACACCTTC

v_call: TRBV30
clone_size: .
d_call: TRBD1
j_call: TRBJ2-5
cdr3_aa: CAWSPRTGGGETQYF
cdr3_nt: TGTGCCTGGAGTCCCAGGACAGGGGGAGGGGAGACCCAGTACTTC

v_call: TRBV15
clone_size: .
d_call: .
j_call: TRBJ1-4
cdr3_aa: CATSSGRASEKLFF
cdr3_nt: TGTGCCACCAGCAGCGGGAGGGCGAGTGAAAAACTGTTTTTT

v_call: TRBV19
clone_size: .
d_call: .
j_call: TRBJ1-2
cdr3_aa: CASSIDRGLYGYTF
cdr3_nt: TGTGCCAGTAGTATAGATCGCGGCCTCTATGGCTACACCTTC

v_call: TRBV7-9
clone_size: .
d_call: .
j_call: TRBJ1-1
cdr3_aa: CASPLGEVLPWGTEAFF
cdr3_nt: TGTGCCAGCCCCCTAGGGGAGGTCCTTCCCTGGGGCACTGAAGCTTTCTTT

v_call: TRBV27
clone_size: .
d_call: TRBD1
j_call: TRBJ1-2
cdr3_aa: CASSPGQVVNGYTF
cdr3_nt: TGTGCCAGCAGTCCGGGACAGGTGGTTAATGGCTACACCTTC

v_call: TRBV13
clone_size: .
d_call: .
j_call: TRBJ2-5
cdr3_aa: CASSLDRSQETQYF
cdr3_nt: TGTGCCAGCAGCTTAGACAGGTCGCAAGAGACCCAGTACTTC

v_call: TRBV5-1
clone_size: .
d_call: .
j_call: TRBJ1-4
cdr3_aa: CASSSRTWGDYEKLFF
cdr3_nt: TGCGCCAGCAGTTCGCGTACATGGGGCGATTATGAAAAACTGTTTTTT

v_call: TRBV25-1
clone_size: .
d_call: .
j_call: TRBJ2-1
cdr3_aa: CASSERGEGYNEQFF
cdr3_nt: TGTGCCAGCAGTGAACGCGGAGAGGGTTACAATGAGCAGTTCTTC